This record covers a single T cell receptor beta chain. Looked up from germline, CDR1 is MNHNY and CDR2 is SVGAGI (reference sequence). The CDR3 extends over 14 amino acids. Trimming took off 7 bases at V and 2 bases at J, with 12 bases between the two ends. This specimen belongs to a study of cytomegalovirus exposure and HLA in healthy donors. A multiplex PCR was run with 60 Vbeta primers and 13 Jbeta primers. Clones were sequenced by immunoSEQ multiplex PCR, and TCRdb holds only the in-frame ones, with some missing. The sample has fewer than 110,000 clones, approximately 85% seen once. This TCR came from a man aged 25-45 years in good health and CMV-seronegative. The sequenced material came from PBMCs. The V gene is TRBV6-6, the J gene TRBJ1-5; D remains unclear. DNA of the CDR3: TGTGCCAGCAAGCAAGGAGGCGGCAATCAGCCCCAGCATTTT. Translation: CASKQGGGNQPQHF.